This TCR beta chain was recorded in a study of T cell repertoires in cytomegalovirus infection. Study-wide context: Alongside well-studied HLA-B-restricted CMV epitopes, recently identified HLA-C-restricted CMV epitopes were also used. CMV infection together with matching HLA type was indicated by public TCR beta signatures. Notes on the study in general: The response measured ex vivo was dominated by TCR beta clonotypes (HLA-C-restricted and CMV-specific). Public TCR beta family frequency separated CMV-and-HLA carriers, including in an independent cohort.

For this clonotype: As yet, its antigen is unknown.

Germline CDR1 reads SGDLS; CDR2 reads YYNGEE. V dropped 3 bases and J dropped 5 bases, with 11 bases sitting between them. This CDR3 is built from 13 residues. Each CDR3 protein is one row after TCRdb ran MiXCR on the reads. Here the sample spans over 250,000 distinct CDR3 sequences, about 20% being singletons. The material was cultured PBMCs, obtained from culture after CMV antigen stimulation. This TCR came from a human donor in good health (CMV status not recorded). Some clones in this sample may be carry-over from other donors' samples. The chain couples TRBV9 to TRBJ1-1; a possible D gene is TRBD1 (6 bases). CDR3 region: CASSATGYTEAFF. In DNA form, the CDR3 reads TGTGCCAGCAGCGCTACAGGGTATACTGAAGCTTTCTTT. Full variable domain (remainder filled in from reference TRBV9 and TRBJ1-1): DSGVTQTPKHLITATGQRVTLRCSPRSGDLSVYWYQQSLDQGLQFLIQYYNGEERAKGNILERFSAQQFPDLHSELNLSSLELGDSALYFCASSATGYTEAFFGQGTRLTVV.